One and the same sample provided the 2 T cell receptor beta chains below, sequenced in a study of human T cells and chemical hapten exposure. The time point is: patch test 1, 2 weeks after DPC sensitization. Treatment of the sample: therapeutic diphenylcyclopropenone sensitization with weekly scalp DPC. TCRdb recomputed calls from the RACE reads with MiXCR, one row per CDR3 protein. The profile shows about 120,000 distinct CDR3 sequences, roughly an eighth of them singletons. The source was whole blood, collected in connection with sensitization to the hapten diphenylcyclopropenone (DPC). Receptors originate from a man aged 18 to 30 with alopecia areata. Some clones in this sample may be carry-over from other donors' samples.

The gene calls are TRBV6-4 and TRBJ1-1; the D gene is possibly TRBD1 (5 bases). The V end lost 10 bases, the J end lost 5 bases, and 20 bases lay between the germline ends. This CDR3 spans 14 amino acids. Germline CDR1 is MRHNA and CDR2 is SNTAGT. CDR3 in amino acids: CATAWGDRRTEAFF. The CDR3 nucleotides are TGTGCCACCGCGTGGGGGGATCGGAGGACTGAAGCTTTCTTT.

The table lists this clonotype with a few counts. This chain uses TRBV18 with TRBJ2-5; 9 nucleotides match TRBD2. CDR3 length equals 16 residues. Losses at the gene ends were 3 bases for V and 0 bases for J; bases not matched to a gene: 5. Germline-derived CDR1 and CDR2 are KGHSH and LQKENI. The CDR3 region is CASSPVKRGDQETQYF. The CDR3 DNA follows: TGTGCCAGCTCACCCGTCAAGCGGGGGGACCAAGAGACCCAGTACTTC.